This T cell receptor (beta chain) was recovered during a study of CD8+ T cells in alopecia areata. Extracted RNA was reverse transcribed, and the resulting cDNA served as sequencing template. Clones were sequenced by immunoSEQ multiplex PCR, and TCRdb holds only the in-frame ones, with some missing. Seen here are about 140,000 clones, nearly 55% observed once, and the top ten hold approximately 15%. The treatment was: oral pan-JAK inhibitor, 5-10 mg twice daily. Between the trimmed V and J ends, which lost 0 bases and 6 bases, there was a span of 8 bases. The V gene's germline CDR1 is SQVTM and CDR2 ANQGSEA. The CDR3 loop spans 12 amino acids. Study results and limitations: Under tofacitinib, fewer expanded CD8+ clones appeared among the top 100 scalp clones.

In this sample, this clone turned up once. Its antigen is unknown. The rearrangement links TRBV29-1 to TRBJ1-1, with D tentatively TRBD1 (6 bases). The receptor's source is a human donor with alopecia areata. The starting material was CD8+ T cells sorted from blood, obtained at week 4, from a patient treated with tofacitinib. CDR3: CSVEEGGPEAFF. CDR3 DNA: TGCAGCGTTGAAGAGGGGGGGCCTGAAGCTTTCTTT.